The sample holds many counts of the clone carrying this T cell receptor (beta chain). Its cognate antigen is unknown. This CDR3 has 16 residues. Germline V gene sequence: CDR1 KGHSH, CDR2 LQKENI. V lost 3 bases to trimming and J lost 5 bases, with 18 bases between them. Axillary draining lymph nodes of breast cancer patients supplied the node samples. The sample is drawn from a study of breast tumors, draining lymph nodes, adjacent tissues. One entry per CDR3 protein, called by TCRdb with MiXCR from the multiplex PCR reads. The sample lists 140,000 or so distinct CDR3 sequences; 32% were seen once. General study results and limits: Luminal-like breast cancer showed significantly greater tumor-nontumor repertoire similarity than basal-like breast cancer did. Tumor repertoires ranked between lymph nodes and nontumor tissue in diversity, with V and J gene preferences.

This receptor was taken from a female donor with breast cancer. Some clones in this sample may be carry-over from other donors' samples. The chain couples TRBV18 to TRBJ2-3; no firm D call. The sequenced sample consisted of axillary lymph node tissue. In DNA, the CDR3 is TGTGCCAGCTCACCCCCGAAAAAAAATTGGGAAGATACGCAGTATTTT. This codes for CASSPPKKNWEDTQYF. The full variable domain, with the rest looked up from reference TRBV18 and TRBJ2-3, is NAGVMQNPRHLVRRRGQEARLRCSPMKGHSHVYWYRQLPEEGLKFMVYLQKENIIDESGMPKERFSAEFPKEGPSILRIQQVVRGDSAAYFCASSPPKKNWEDTQYFGPGTRLTVL.